Each of the 15 T cell receptor beta chains below was sequenced from the same sample in a study of identical twins. TCRdb processed the 5' RACE reads anew with MiXCR; each CDR3 protein has one entry. The table shows approximately 700,000 distinct CDR3 sequences, with approximately 18% occurring only once. This same sample was also taken into another study, of T cells expressing NK-cell markers.

Sequences were obtained from PBMCs. The origin of the receptors is a woman younger than 35 in good health.

This clonotype was found a few times. The rearrangement links TRBV6-1 to TRBJ2-7; D possibly uses TRBD1 or TRBD2 (5 bases each). The V and J ends lost 6 bases and 5 bases respectively, with 17 bases between them. Germline V CDR1 and CDR2: MNHNS, SASEGT. The CDR3 consists of 14 residues. CDR3 nucleotides: TGTGCCAGCAGCTTCCCCGGGGCTGGCAACGAGCAGTACTTC. Protein sequence: CASSFPGAGNEQYF.

The genes are TRBV20-1 and TRBJ1-1; no reliable D call. V gave up 5 bases and J gave up 5 bases, with 18 bases separating them. Germline CDR1 and CDR2: DFQATT and SNEGSKA (reference sequence). This CDR3 is built from 14 residues. CDR3 DNA sequence: TGCAGTGCTGGAGGAAAGTGGGGTGGGACTGAAGCTTTCTTT. Protein sequence: CSAGGKWGGTEAFF.

This clonotype turned up a few times. This chain links TRBV7-2 with TRBJ2-2; TRBD1 matches 11 bases. The germline CDR1 and CDR2 sequences are SGHTA and FQGNSA. V dropped 5 bases and J dropped 6; count of bases not matched to a gene: 8. The CDR3 totals 16 residues. CDR3 DNA sequence: TGTGCCAGCAGCCACGGACAGGGGGCAAAGTCCGGGGAGCTGTTTTTT. This gives the protein CASSHGQGAKSGELFF.

This clonotype was detected once. The chain is built from TRBV2 and TRBJ2-5; 7 nucleotides align to TRBD2. Germline V gene lookup returns CDR1 SNHLY and CDR2 FYNNEI. V gave up 7 bases and J gave up 3 bases; unmatched junction bases: 5. This CDR3 is 13 amino acids long. CDR3 protein: CASNSRGEETQYF. Written as DNA, the CDR3 is TGTGCCAGCAACTCCCGGGGGGAAGAGACCCAGTACTTC.

This clonotype turned up a few times. V is TRBV3-1 and J is TRBJ1-2; D might be TRBD1 (5 bases). V was clipped by 3 bases and J by 10 bases, with 18 bases between them. There are 14 residues in the CDR3. Germline V gives CDR1 LGHDT, CDR2 YNNKEL (reference sequence). The CDR3 DNA sequence: TGTGCCAGCAGCCATTTGGGGACTAGTCTGGACTACACCTTC. Amino acids: CASSHLGTSLDYTF.

This clonotype appeared a few times. This sequence joins TRBV7-9 and TRBJ2-1, with 13 bases fitting TRBD2. The germline V gene has CDR1 SEHNR and CDR2 FQNEAQ (reference sequence). This CDR3 spans 16 amino acids. Unmatched junction bases numbered 7, after V lost 3 bases and J lost 8 bases. Written as DNA, the CDR3 is TGTGCCAGCAGCTTCGGGGGACTAGCGGGGTGGGATGAGCAGTTCTTC. Protein product: CASSFGGLAGWDEQFF. The whole variable domain, filled in from reference TRBV7-9 and TRBJ2-1, reads DTGVSQNPRHKITKRGQNVTFRCDPISEHNRLYWYRQTLGQGPEFLTYFQNEAQLEKSRLLSDRFSAERPKGSFSTLEIQRTEQGDSAMYLCASSFGGLAGWDEQFFGPGTRLTVL.

The V and J genes are TRBV20-1 and TRBJ2-3, with D perhaps matching TRBD1 (6 bases). Germline lookup yields CDR1 DFQATT and CDR2 SNEGSKA (reference sequence). Trimming took 1 base from V and 0 from J, leaving 11 bases between them. The CDR3 sequence is 15 residues long. The CDR3 DNA reads as TGCAGTGCTAGAGGGGGGCCTAGGAGCACAGATACGCAGTATTTT. It codes for CSARGGPRSTDTQYF.

This clonotype is judged medium-sized (0.01 to 0.1%). V is TRBV6-5 and J is TRBJ2-1; 10 bases map to TRBD2. CDR3 length: 15 amino acids. Germline CDR1 and CDR2: MNHEY and SVGAGI. The trim removed 2 bases at V and 3 bases at J, leaving 1 base unmatched. The CDR3: CASSYASGSYNEQFF. Written as DNA, the CDR3 is TGTGCCAGCAGTTACGCTAGCGGGAGCTACAATGAGCAGTTCTTC.

V usage is TRBV7-2 and J usage is TRBJ2-4, with a possible D match to TRBD1 (6 bases). This CDR3 region has 13 residues. Germline V gene sequence: CDR1 SGHTA, CDR2 FQGNSA. The germline V and J ends were trimmed by 5 bases and 7 bases, with 12 bases remaining between them. CDR3 nucleotide sequence: TGTGCCAGCAGCGCCGGACAGCTTAACATTCAGTACTTC. Translation: CASSAGQLNIQYF.

In this sample, this clonotype turned up a few times. The J gene is TRBJ2-7, the V gene TRBV20-1; TRBD2 matches 10 bases. Trimming took 6 bases from V and 4 from J; bases not matched to a gene: 9. The V gene's germline CDR1 is DFQATT and CDR2 SNEGSKA (reference sequence). This CDR3 comprises 14 residues. The CDR3 region is CSATGASGSYEQYF. DNA of the CDR3: TGCAGTGCCACTGGGGCTAGCGGGAGTTACGAGCAGTACTTC.

The gene calls are TRBV12-3 or TRBV12-4 and TRBJ1-5, with a possible D match to TRBD1 (6 bases). V was cut by 1 base and J by 1 base, with 8 bases left in between. This CDR3 contains 15 residues. CDR3 loop: CASSLGGQSNQPQHF. CDR3 DNA: TGTGCCAGCAGTTTAGGAGGACAGAGCAATCAGCCCCAGCATTTT.

The V and J genes are TRBV12-3 or TRBV12-4 and TRBJ2-5, with a possible D match to TRBD2 (5 bases). CDR3 size: 15 residues. V was shortened by 7 bases and J by 2 bases, with 17 bases between the two germline ends. The CDR3 DNA sequence: TGTGCCAGCACTTCCAAGGGAGCCCTTCAAGAGACCCAGTACTTC. Its protein is CASTSKGALQETQYF.

V is TRBV20-1 and J is TRBJ1-1; D remains ambiguous. Germline V CDR1 and CDR2: DFQATT, SNEGSKA (reference sequence). The CDR3 consists of 12 residues. The V gene lost 6 bases and the J gene lost 5 bases, with 13 bases spanning the gap. The CDR3 region is CSAKRRETEAFF. CDR3 coding DNA: TGCAGTGCAAAGAGGAGGGAAACTGAAGCTTTCTTT.

This clonotype was detected only a few times. CDR3 in amino acids: CASSLALAARMRGYTF. For the CDR3, the DNA is TGTGCCAGCAGTTTAGCGCTCGCCGCGCGGATGAGGGGCTACACCTTC. The chain recombines TRBV12-3 or TRBV12-4 with TRBJ1-2; no firm D call. V lost 0 bases and J 8 bases, leaving 19 bases between the germline ends. There are 16 residues in the CDR3.

The DNA for the CDR3 is TGCAGTGCTAGAGATCAGGGACAGGGGAACTATGGCTACACCTTC. Encoded protein: CSARDQGQGNYGYTF. This chain uses TRBV20-1 with TRBJ1-2, with 10 bases aligning to TRBD1. Looked up from germline, CDR1 is DFQATT and CDR2 is SNEGSKA (reference sequence). The CDR3 is 15 amino acids. After removal of 0 bases from V and 2 bases from J, the junction contained 3 bases not matched to a gene.